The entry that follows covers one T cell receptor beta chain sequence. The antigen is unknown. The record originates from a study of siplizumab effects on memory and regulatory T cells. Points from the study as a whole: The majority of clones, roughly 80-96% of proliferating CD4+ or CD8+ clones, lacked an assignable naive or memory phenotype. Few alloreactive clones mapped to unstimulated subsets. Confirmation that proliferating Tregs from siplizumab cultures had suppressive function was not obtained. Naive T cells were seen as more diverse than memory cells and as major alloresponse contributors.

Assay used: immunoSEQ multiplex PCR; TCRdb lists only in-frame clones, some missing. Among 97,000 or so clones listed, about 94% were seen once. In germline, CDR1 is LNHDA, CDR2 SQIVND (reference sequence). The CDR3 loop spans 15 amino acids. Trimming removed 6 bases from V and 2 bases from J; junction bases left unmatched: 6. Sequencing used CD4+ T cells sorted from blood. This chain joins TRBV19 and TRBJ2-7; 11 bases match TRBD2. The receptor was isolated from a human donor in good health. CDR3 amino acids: CASREGTSGPYEQYF. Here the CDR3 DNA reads TGTGCCAGTAGGGAAGGGACTAGCGGTCCCTACGAGCAGTACTTC.